This T cell receptor beta chain appears in the sequencing data of a study of blood T cell repertoires in COVID-19. Study information: COVID-19 samples from acute and convalescent phases originated in the United States, Italy and Spain. T cells, B-cell-depleted T cells, or PBMCs supplied cDNA or gDNA.

A single count supports this clone. With V trimmed by 2 bases and J by 2 bases, 2 bases remained unmatched. Germline lookup yields CDR1 SGHRS and CDR2 YFSETQ. This CDR3 is 14 amino acids long. Original methodology: Nucleated cell counts were estimated from reference gene primer amplification. Profiled with immunoSEQ multiplex PCR; TCRdb holds only in-frame clones, not every one. V, J and clone size reflect that table, while D and trimming were determined from the DNA. The table includes around 76,000 clones, approximately 89% detected once. This chain joins TRBV5-1 and TRBJ2-7; 9 positions match TRBD1. The sequencing sample was made of peripheral blood. The clonotype originates from a man older than 75 with acute or convalescent COVID-19. CDR3 region: CASSFDRGAYEQYF. For the CDR3, the DNA is TGCGCCAGCAGCTTTGACAGGGGGGCCTACGAGCAGTACTTC.